The T cell receptor beta chain described here comes from a study of blood T cells in healthy people across ages. The authors ran a second PCR of about 6 to 11 cycles using a sample-barcoded 5' primer and a J-beta primer mix. TCRdb redid the calling of the 5' RACE reads with MiXCR, one entry per CDR3 protein. Here the sample spans some 1,000,000 distinct CDR3 sequences, less than 25% being singletons. Germline V gives CDR1 MNHEY, CDR2 SVGEGT. V was trimmed by 5 bases and J by 5 bases, leaving 15 bases between them. The CDR3 is made up of 14 amino acids. This sample also belongs to another study, concerning T cells of mothers and their children.

The chain couples TRBV6-2 or TRBV6-3 to TRBJ2-5; D is unresolved. The sequenced sample was blood. The source of this sequence is a girl under 10 years old in good health. CDR3 DNA sequence: TGTGCCAGCAGTATACTTCAGGTTGCGGAGACCCAGTACTTC. Translation gives CASSILQVAETQYF.